The TCR beta chain described here comes from a study of CD8+ T cells in alopecia areata. Study-wide results and caveats: Tofacitinib significantly brought down scalp clonality and expanded CD8+ clones among top 100. Lesional scalp exceeded normal scalp in clonality, especially in alopecia totalis/universalis.

About this clone itself: Its antigen remains unidentified.

The CDR3 runs to 13 residues. Trimming removed 2 bases from V and 4 bases from J, with 8 bases in between. Germline V gives CDR1 MNHEY, CDR2 SVGAGI. RNA extraction was followed by reverse transcription into cDNA, which acted as the sequencing template. Method: immunoSEQ multiplex PCR; TCRdb's copy keeps in-frame clones and lacks some. Among roughly 150,000 clones, roughly 52% were seen once, and the ten largest hold 15% to 20%. Treatment in this sample: oral pan-JAK inhibitor, 5-10 mg twice daily. V and J are TRBV6-5 and TRBJ1-1; D unclear. The source of this sequence is a human donor with alopecia areata. Sample: CD8+ T cells sorted from blood, taken at week 4, from a patient treated with tofacitinib. DNA of the CDR3: TGTGCCAGCAGTTACGGGGAGGGCACTGAAGCTTTCTTT. Translation: CASSYGEGTEAFF.